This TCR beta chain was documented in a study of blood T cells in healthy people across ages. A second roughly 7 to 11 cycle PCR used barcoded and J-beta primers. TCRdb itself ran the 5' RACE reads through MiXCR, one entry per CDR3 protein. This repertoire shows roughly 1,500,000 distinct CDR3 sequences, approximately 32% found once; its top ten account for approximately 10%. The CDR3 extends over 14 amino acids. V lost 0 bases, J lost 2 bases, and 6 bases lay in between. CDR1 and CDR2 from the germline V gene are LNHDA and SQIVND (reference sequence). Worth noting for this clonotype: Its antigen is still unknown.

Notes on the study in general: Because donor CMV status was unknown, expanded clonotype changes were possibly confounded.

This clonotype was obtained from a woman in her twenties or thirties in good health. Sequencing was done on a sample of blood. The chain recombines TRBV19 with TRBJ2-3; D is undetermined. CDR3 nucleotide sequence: TGTGCCAGTAGTATAGATGACAACACAGATACGCAGTATTTT. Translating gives CASSIDDNTDTQYF.